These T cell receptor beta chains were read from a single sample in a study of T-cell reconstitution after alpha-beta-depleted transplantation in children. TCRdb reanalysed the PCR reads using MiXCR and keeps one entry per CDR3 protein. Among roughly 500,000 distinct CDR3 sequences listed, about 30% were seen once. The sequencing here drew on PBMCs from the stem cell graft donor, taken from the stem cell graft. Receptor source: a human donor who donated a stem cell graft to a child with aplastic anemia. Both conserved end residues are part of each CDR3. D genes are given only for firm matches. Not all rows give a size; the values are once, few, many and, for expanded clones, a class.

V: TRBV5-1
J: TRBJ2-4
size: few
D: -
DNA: TGCGCCAGCAGCTTGGAGTCTCGAGGGGTAGCCAAAAACATTCAGTACTTC
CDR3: CASSLESRGVAKNIQYF

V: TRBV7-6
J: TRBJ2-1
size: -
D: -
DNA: TGTGCCAGCAGCTTCGGGCTGGAGGGTGAGCAGTTCTTC
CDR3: CASSFGLEGEQFF

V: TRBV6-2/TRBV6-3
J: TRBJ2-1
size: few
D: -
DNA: TGTGCCAGCAGTTCCACCGGGGGAGGAGGGGCCAATGAGCAGTTCTTC
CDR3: CASSSTGGGGANEQFF

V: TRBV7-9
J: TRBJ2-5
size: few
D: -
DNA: TGTGCCAGCAGCTTAGCGCTAGGGGCAAAACAAGAGACCCAGTACTTC
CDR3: CASSLALGAKQETQYF

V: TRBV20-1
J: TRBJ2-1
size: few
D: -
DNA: TGCAGTGTCTCCCGGAGGCTAGTGGACAATGAGCAGTTCTTC
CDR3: CSVSRRLVDNEQFF

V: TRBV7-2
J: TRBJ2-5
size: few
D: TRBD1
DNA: TGTGCCAGCAGCTTAACAGGGGGTTCAGTAGAGACCCAGTACTTC
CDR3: CASSLTGGSVETQYF

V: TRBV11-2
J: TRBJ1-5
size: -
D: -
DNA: TGTGCCAGCAGCTTAGGGGGGGTCGGGCAGCCCCAGCATTTT
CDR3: CASSLGGVGQPQHF

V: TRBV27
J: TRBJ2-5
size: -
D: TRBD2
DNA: TGTGCCAGCAGGAAACTAGCGGGGGGACAGGAGACCCAGTACTTC
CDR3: CASRKLAGGQETQYF

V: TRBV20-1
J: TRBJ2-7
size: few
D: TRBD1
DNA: TGCAGTGCTAGGCATACAGGGGACGGCGGGCCCTACGAGCAGTACTTC
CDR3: CSARHTGDGGPYEQYF

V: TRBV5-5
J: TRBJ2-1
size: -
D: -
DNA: TGTGCCAGCAGCTTGGGGCTAGCTAGCTCCTACAATGAGCAGTTCTTC
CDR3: CASSLGLASSYNEQFF

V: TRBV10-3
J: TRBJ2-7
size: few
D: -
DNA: TGTGCCATCAGTGAGTCAGGATACGAGCAGTACTTC
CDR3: CAISESGYEQYF

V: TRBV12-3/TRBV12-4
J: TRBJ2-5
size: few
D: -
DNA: TGTGCCAGCAGTTCCCGACGCCAAGAGACCCAGTACTTC
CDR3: CASSSRRQETQYF

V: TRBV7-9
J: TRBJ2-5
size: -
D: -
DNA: TGTGCCAGCGCCCTATCTCGTCTGGGGCAAGAGACCCAGTACTTC
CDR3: CASALSRLGQETQYF

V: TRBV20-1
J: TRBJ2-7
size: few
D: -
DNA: TGCAGTCCGGTGGGGTCGGGCTACGAGCAGTACTTC
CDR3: CSPVGSGYEQYF

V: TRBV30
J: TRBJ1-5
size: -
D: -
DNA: TGTGCCTGGGACCAGGGCAATCAGCCCCAGCATTTT
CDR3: CAWDQGNQPQHF

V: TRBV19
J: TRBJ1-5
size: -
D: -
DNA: TGTGCCAGTAGTATAGATCTAGTCAGCCTTTATAGCAATCAGCCCCAGCATTTT
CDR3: CASSIDLVSLYSNQPQHF

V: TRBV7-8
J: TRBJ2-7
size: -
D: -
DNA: TGTGCCAGCAGCTTAGCCGACAGGACCCACGAGCAGTACTTC
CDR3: CASSLADRTHEQYF

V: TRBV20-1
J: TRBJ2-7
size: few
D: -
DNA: TGCAGTGCTCTCACAGGTTACGAGCAGTACTTC
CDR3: CSALTGYEQYF

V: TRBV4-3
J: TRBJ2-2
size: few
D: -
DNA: TGCGCCAGCAGTGGGGTTTTCGGGGAGCGATATTCCGGGGAGCTGTTTTTT
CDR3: CASSGVFGERYSGELFF

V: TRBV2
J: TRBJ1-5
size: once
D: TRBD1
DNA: TGTGCCAGCAGAGCAAGACAGGGCTCGAATCAGCCCCAGCATTTT
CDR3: CASRARQGSNQPQHF

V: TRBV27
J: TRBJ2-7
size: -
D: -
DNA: TGTGCCAGCAGTCCGAACGTTTTTGGTGGAATCTCCTACGAGCAGTACTTC
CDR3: CASSPNVFGGISYEQYF

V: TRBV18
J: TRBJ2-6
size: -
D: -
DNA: TGTGCTGTCAAAACCAACGTCCTGACTTTC
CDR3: CAVKTNVLTF

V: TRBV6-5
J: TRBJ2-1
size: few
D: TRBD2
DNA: TGTGCCAGCAGTTACGGGAGGGCCTTCTACAATGAGCAGTTCTTC
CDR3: CASSYGRAFYNEQFF

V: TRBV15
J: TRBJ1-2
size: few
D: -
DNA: TGTGCCACCAGCTCTGCGGGTTCCCATCTTGGCTACACCTTC
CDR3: CATSSAGSHLGYTF

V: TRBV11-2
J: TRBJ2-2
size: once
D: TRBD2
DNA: TGTGCCAGCAGCTGGGACGGGGGGGATCCCCAATATATTGGCGGGGAGCTGTTTTTT
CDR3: CASSWDGGDPQYIGGELFF

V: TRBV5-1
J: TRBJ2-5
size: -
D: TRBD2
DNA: TGCGCCAGCAGCTTGGAAGCAGGGACTAGCGGACAAGAGACCCAGTACTTC
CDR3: CASSLEAGTSGQETQYF